These 10 T cell receptor beta chains were all obtained from the same sample, sequenced in a study of blood T cell repertoires in COVID-19. Some clones are missing from TCRdb's copy, which holds only in-frame ones; the method was immunoSEQ multiplex PCR. The sample carries 80,000 or so clones, 60% to 85% recorded once. The sequencing input was peripheral blood. All receptors derive from a human donor in a cohort sampled during active COVID-19.

This clone was counted a few times. The gene calls are TRBV30 and TRBJ1-5, with a weak D call TRBD1 (5 bases). This CDR3 has 13 amino acids. In germline, CDR1 is GTSNPN, CDR2 SVGIG (reference sequence). V lost 2 bases and J lost 3, with 8 bases in between. CDR3 DNA sequence: TGTGCCTGGAGTCCAGGGTCCAATCAGCCCCAGCATTTT. This encodes CAWSPGSNQPQHF. Looking up the rest from reference TRBV30 and TRBJ1-5 gives the full variable domain: SQTIHQWPATLVQPVGSPLSLECTVEGTSNPNLYWYRQAAGRGLQLLFYSVGIGQISSEVPQNLSASRPQDRQFILSSKKLLLSDSGFYLCAWSPGSNQPQHFGDGTRLSIL.

V usage is TRBV5-8 and J usage is TRBJ2-3; tentatively, D is TRBD2 (5 bases). Germline V CDR1 and CDR2: SGHTS, YDEGEE. Trimming took off 4 bases at V and 8 bases at J, with 20 bases between the two ends. The CDR3 covers 15 residues. CDR3 sequence: CASSHSNSGVATQYF. The CDR3 region has the DNA TGTGCCAGCAGCCATAGTAATTCCGGGGTTGCTACGCAGTATTTT.

V usage is TRBV28 and J usage is TRBJ2-1, with 8 bases matching TRBD2. V was pared by 7 bases and J by 7 bases, with 9 bases of the junction left unmatched. The CDR3 is 14 amino acids. The germline V gene has CDR1 MDHEN and CDR2 SYDVKM. In DNA form, the CDR3 reads TGTGCCAGCAACCCGGGGGGGCCTTGGAATGAGCAGTTCTTC. As protein: CASNPGGPWNEQFF.

This chain uses TRBV19 with TRBJ1-1; TRBD1 is a possible D gene (5 bases). There are 15 residues in the CDR3. Germline V gives CDR1 LNHDA, CDR2 SQIVND (reference sequence). V was trimmed by 5 bases and J by 5 bases, leaving 18 bases between them. CDR3 sequence (DNA): TGTGCCAGTAGTCCCTCCGGGGGGGGTGGGACTGAAGCTTTCTTT. This encodes CASSPSGGGGTEAFF. Supplemented by reference TRBV19 and TRBJ1-1, the full variable domain reads DGGITQSPKYLFRKEGQNVTLSCEQNLNHDAMYWYRQDPGQGLRLIYYSQIVNDFQKGDIAEGYSVSREKKESFPLTVTSAQKNPTAFYLCASSPSGGGGTEAFFGQGTRLTVV.

The chain couples TRBV5-1 to TRBJ1-5; D remains unclear. Germline loops: CDR1 SGHRS, CDR2 YFSETQ. The V gene lost 1 base and the J gene lost 3 bases, with 11 bases spanning the gap. This CDR3 has 15 residues. The CDR3 nucleotides read TGCGCCAGCAGCTTGAACAGTCCCTACAATCAGCCCCAGCATTTT. Its protein product is CASSLNSPYNQPQHF.

The chain has TRBV27 and TRBJ1-6, with D unresolved. The germline V gene encodes CDR1 MNHEY and CDR2 SMNVEV (reference sequence). The CDR3 length is 14 residues. V gave up 1 base and J gave up 5 bases, with 6 bases separating them. The CDR3 DNA follows: TGTGCCAGCAGTTTATGGGGAGATAATTCACCCCTCCACTTT. Amino acid sequence: CASSLWGDNSPLHF.

CDR3 nucleotides: TGTGCCACCAGCAGCGGGGAGCGGCACACAGATACGCAGTATTTT. Amino acid sequence: CATSSGERHTDTQYF. This chain uses TRBV15 with TRBJ2-3; possible D gene TRBD2, 5 bases. CDR1 and CDR2 (germline): LNHNV, YYDKDF (reference sequence). This CDR3 has 15 amino acids. The V and J ends lost 3 bases and 2 bases respectively, with 12 bases between them.

The J gene is TRBJ2-3, the V gene TRBV7-6; TRBD2 aligns across 11 bases. The CDR3 sequence is 16 residues long. V lost 3 bases, J lost 2 bases, and 4 bases stayed unmatched. From germline, CDR1 is SGHVS and CDR2 FNYEAQ. In DNA, the CDR3 is TGTGCCAGCAGCTTGGAACTAGCGGGGGACACAGATACGCAGTATTTT. Translating gives CASSLELAGDTDTQYF.

Remarks on this clone: The identical CDR3 is also encoded by other nucleotide sequences in the sample. The rearrangement uses TRBV2 and TRBJ1-5, with 9 bases identical to TRBD1. V lost 4 bases to trimming and J lost 2 bases; unmatched junction nucleotides: 0. Germline V gene sequence: CDR1 SNHLY, CDR2 FYNNEI. The CDR3 loop spans 14 amino acids. The CDR3 here is CASSGTGGNQPQHF. The CDR3 coding sequence is TGTGCCAGCAGTGGGACAGGGGGCAATCAGCCCCAGCATTTT.

The rearrangement links TRBV14 to TRBJ1-1; D remains unclear. Between the trimmed V and J ends, which lost 4 bases and 1 base, there was a span of 10 bases. Germline CDR1 is SGHDN and CDR2 is FVKESK. The CDR3 spans 14 residues. This CDR3 is CASSRALGNTEAFF. The CDR3 region has the DNA TGTGCCAGCAGCCGCGCACTTGGGAACACTGAAGCTTTCTTT.